These T cell receptor beta chains were read from a single sample in a study of T cells after yellow fever vaccination. TCRdb called the 5' RACE reads again in MiXCR, with one record for every CDR3 protein. The sample contains just under 600,000 distinct CDR3 sequences, roughly 14% of which appear only once. Specimen: PBMCs, collected on the day of the yellow fever booster vaccination. The receptors shown here come from a young man who received the YFV17D yellow fever vaccine. Both conserved end residues are part of each CDR3. A D gene is named only where the DNA matches it firmly. The size of a clone is reported for some rows only, either as once, few or many, or as a class for expanded clones.

cdr3_aa,cdr3_nt,clone_size,j_call,d_call,cdr3_length,v_call
CASSSGREIVHEQFF,TGTGCCAGCAGCTCGGGGCGGGAGATTGTCCATGAGCAGTTCTTC,few,TRBJ2-1,TRBD2,15,TRBV7-2
CASSHDLGSGLAGGDEQFF,TGCGCCAGCAGCCATGACCTAGGTTCCGGACTAGCGGGAGGCGATGAGCAGTTCTTC,few,TRBJ2-1,TRBD2,19,TRBV4-3
CATSDYGGSSYNEQFF,TGTGCCACCAGTGATTATGGCGGAAGCTCCTACAATGAGCAGTTCTTC,few,TRBJ2-1,NA,16,TRBV24-1
CASSYSNGVEQFF,TGTGCCAGCAGTTACTCGAATGGTGTTGAGCAGTTCTTC,NA,TRBJ2-1,NA,13,TRBV6-5
CASSQRLAGYQETQYF,TGTGCCAGCAGCCAAAGACTAGCGGGATACCAAGAGACCCAGTACTTC,few,TRBJ2-5,TRBD2,16,TRBV3-1
CASSPEMRTGWPGSQYF,TGTGCCAGCTCACCAGAGATGCGGACAGGGTGGCCCGGGTCCCAGTACTTC,few,TRBJ2-5,TRBD1,17,TRBV18
CASSLTPAGSGGTDTQYF,TGTGCCAGCAGCTTGACTCCTGCCGGGAGCGGGGGCACAGATACGCAGTATTTT,NA,TRBJ2-3,TRBD2,18,TRBV11-1
CAISYSGQGNNTEAFF,TGTGCCATCAGCTATTCCGGACAGGGCAATAACACTGAAGCTTTCTTT,few,TRBJ1-1,TRBD1,16,TRBV10-3
CASSLVGSGATDTQYF,TGTGCCAGCAGCTTAGTGGGTAGCGGGGCCACAGATACGCAGTATTTT,NA,TRBJ2-3,TRBD2,16,TRBV7-2
CASSQKGSYEQYF,TGTGCCAGCAGCCAGAAGGGGTCCTACGAGCAGTACTTC,few,TRBJ2-7,NA,13,TRBV14
CSAPLPLAGVNEQYF,TGCAGTGCCCCCCTGCCACTAGCGGGAGTAAACGAGCAGTACTTC,few,TRBJ2-7,TRBD2,15,TRBV20-1
CASSANRGEQFF,TGTGCCAGCAGCGCAAATCGGGGAGAGCAGTTCTTC,few,TRBJ2-1,NA,12,TRBV9
CASSQESWAPNNEQFF,TGCGCCAGCAGCCAAGAAAGCTGGGCTCCTAACAATGAGCAGTTCTTC,few,TRBJ2-1,NA,16,TRBV4-1
CASSLENTQYF,TGTGCCAGCAGTCTAGAGAATACGCAGTATTTT,few,TRBJ2-3,NA,11,TRBV28
CASSYLWGSRNEQFF,TGTGCCAGCAGTTACCTGTGGGGGTCTAGGAATGAGCAGTTCTTC,many,TRBJ2-1,NA,15,TRBV6-5
CSARGSAGPYGYTF,TGCAGTGCTAGAGGATCAGCCGGGCCCTATGGCTACACCTTC,NA,TRBJ1-2,NA,14,TRBV20-1
CASSQARTGQGTQYF,TGTGCCAGCAGCCAAGCCCGGACAGGCCAAGGGACCCAGTACTTC,NA,TRBJ2-5,TRBD1,15,TRBV3-1
CASSSRDRTSGHTDTQYF,TGTGCCAGCAGTTCAAGAGACCGGACTAGCGGACACACAGATACGCAGTATTTT,few,TRBJ2-3,TRBD2,18,TRBV28
CASSLVQGAKNIQYF,TGCGCCAGCAGCTTGGTACAAGGGGCCAAAAACATTCAGTACTTC,NA,TRBJ2-4,NA,15,TRBV5-1
CSVCVQTNEQFF,TGCAGCGTTTGTGTGCAAACCAATGAGCAGTTCTTC,few,TRBJ2-1,NA,12,TRBV29-1
CASRQTLGSSYNEQFF,TGTGCCAGCAGACAGACCTTAGGGAGCTCCTACAATGAGCAGTTCTTC,NA,TRBJ2-1,NA,16,TRBV5-4
CASSWTEGEKLFF,TGTGCCAGCAGTTGGACGGAAGGTGAAAAACTGTTTTTT,few,TRBJ1-4,NA,13,TRBV12-3/TRBV12-4
CSARVSGRNTGELFF,TGCAGTGCTAGAGTTAGCGGGAGGAACACCGGGGAGCTGTTTTTT,few,TRBJ2-2,TRBD2,15,TRBV20-1
CASNLDPLQVRPYEQYF,TGTGCCAGCAACTTAGATCCGCTACAGGTTCGACCCTACGAGCAGTACTTC,many,TRBJ2-7,NA,17,TRBV11-2
CASSDSGRTKYNEQFF,TGTGCCAGCAGTGACTCTGGGCGGACTAAGTACAATGAGCAGTTCTTC,NA,TRBJ2-1,NA,16,TRBV28
CASSLRHRGTITGELFF,TGTGCCAGCAGCTTGAGGCACAGGGGTACGATCACCGGGGAGCTGTTTTTT,NA,TRBJ2-2,TRBD1,17,TRBV5-8
CASSLYRDRLDTQYF,TGTGCCAGCAGCTTATACCGGGACAGGTTAGATACGCAGTATTTT,NA,TRBJ2-3,TRBD1,15,TRBV5-5
CASSFAGGPGETQYF,TGTGCCAGCAGTTTCGCGGGAGGGCCGGGGGAGACCCAGTACTTC,many,TRBJ2-5,TRBD2,15,TRBV12-3/TRBV12-4
CASSFPTGGASAEAFF,TGTGCCAGCAGTTTTCCTACAGGGGGCGCGTCGGCTGAAGCTTTCTTT,few,TRBJ1-1,TRBD1,16,TRBV28
CSATRTSQETQYF,TGCAGTGCTACCAGGACGTCGCAAGAGACCCAGTACTTC,many,TRBJ2-5,NA,13,TRBV20-1
CASSLALGGFGEAFF,TGTGCCAGCAGTTTAGCGCTAGGAGGCTTTGGTGAAGCTTTCTTT,NA,TRBJ1-1,NA,15,TRBV12-3/TRBV12-4
CASRPGLGDEKLFF,TGCGCCAGCCGCCCGGGATTGGGGGATGAAAAACTGTTTTTC,few,TRBJ1-4,NA,14,TRBV5-1
CSAGDAGALNEQFF,TGCAGTGCCGGGGACGCGGGGGCCCTCAATGAGCAGTTCTTC,NA,TRBJ2-1,NA,14,TRBV20-1
CATSARDNNNLRAKNIQYF,TGTGCCACCAGCGCCCGGGATAATAACAATCTTAGAGCCAAAAACATTCAGTACTTC,NA,TRBJ2-4,NA,19,TRBV15
CSVSTGSPYEQYF,TGCAGCGTTTCGACAGGGTCCCCCTACGAGCAGTACTTC,NA,TRBJ2-7,TRBD1,13,TRBV29-1
CASSLAEVRQTQYF,TGTGCCAGCAGCTTAGCGGAAGTGAGACAGACCCAGTACTTC,NA,TRBJ2-5,NA,14,TRBV7-8
CATSRPGLQYEQYF,TGTGCCACCAGCAGACCGGGGCTTCAATACGAGCAGTACTTC,many,TRBJ2-7,NA,14,TRBV15
CASSRLAPPEQYF,TGTGCCAGCAGCCGCCTGGCTCCGCCCGAGCAGTACTTC,NA,TRBJ2-7,NA,13,TRBV12-3/TRBV12-4
CASSRRTVQDEQFF,TGCGCCAGCAGCCGGCGGACGGTTCAAGATGAGCAGTTCTTC,few,TRBJ2-1,NA,14,TRBV5-1
CASSPLGQTKQETQYF,TGTGCCAGCTCACCACTCGGACAGACTAAACAAGAGACCCAGTACTTC,few,TRBJ2-5,NA,16,TRBV18
CASSKGYSEAFF,TGTGCCAGCAGTAAAGGGTATTCTGAAGCTTTCTTT,few,TRBJ1-1,NA,12,TRBV7-3
CASSRRGGVTGELFF,TGCGCCAGCAGTCGACGCGGGGGCGTCACCGGGGAGCTGTTTTTT,few,TRBJ2-2,NA,15,TRBV23-1
CSAGGGYTF,TGCAGTGCAGGCGGAGGCTACACCTTC,NA,TRBJ1-2,NA,9,TRBV20-1